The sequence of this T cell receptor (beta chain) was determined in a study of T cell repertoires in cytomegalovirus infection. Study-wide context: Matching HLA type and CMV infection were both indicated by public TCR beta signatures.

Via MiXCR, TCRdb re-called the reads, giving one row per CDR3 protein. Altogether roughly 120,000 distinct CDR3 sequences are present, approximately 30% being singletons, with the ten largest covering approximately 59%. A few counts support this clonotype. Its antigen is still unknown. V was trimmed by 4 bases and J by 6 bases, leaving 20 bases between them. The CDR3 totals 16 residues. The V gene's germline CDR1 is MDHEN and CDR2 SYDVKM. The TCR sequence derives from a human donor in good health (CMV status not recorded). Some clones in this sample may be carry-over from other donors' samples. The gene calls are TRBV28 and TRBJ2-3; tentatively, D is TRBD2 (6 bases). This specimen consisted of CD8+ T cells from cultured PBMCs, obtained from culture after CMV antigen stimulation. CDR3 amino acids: CASSSPGGIGTDTQYF. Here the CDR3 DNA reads TGTGCCAGCAGTTCTCCAGGCGGGATTGGGACGGATACGCAGTATTTT. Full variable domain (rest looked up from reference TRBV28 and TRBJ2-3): DVKVTQSSRYLVKRTGEKVFLECVQDMDHENMFWYRQDPGLGLRLIYFSYDVKMKEKGDIPEGYSVSREKKERFSLILESASTNQTSMYLCASSSPGGIGTDTQYFGPGTRLTVL.